Presented here are 29 T cell receptor beta chains from one specimen sequenced in a study of regulatory T cells in long-lasting Graves disease. Time point noted: newly diagnosed GD, antithyroid drugs for less than 3 months. PBMC RNA was the source of the TCR library. The TCR beta library used iRepertoire HTBI primers with Arm-PCR amplification of CDR3. TCRdb reanalysed the multiplex PCR reads using MiXCR and keeps one entry per CDR3 protein. Found here are roughly 220,000 distinct CDR3 sequences, around 17% of them singletons; the top ten hold around 20%. This specimen consisted of peripheral blood mononuclear cells (PBMCs), obtained at new diagnosis, from a patient treated with antithyroid drugs. The receptor source for this set is a female donor with Graves disease.

This clonotype was observed at least ten times. The chain is built from TRBV11-3 and TRBJ2-1; tentative D call: TRBD2 (6 bases). The V gene's germline CDR1 is SGHNT and CDR2 YENEEA. V lost 5 bases and J lost 9, with 20 bases in between. The CDR3 extends over 15 amino acids. The CDR3: CASSVFGTAVGEQFF. The CDR3 region has the DNA TGTGCCAGCAGCGTCTTCGGGACTGCCGTGGGTGAGCAGTTCTTC.

This clonotype was seen many times. The V call is TRBV13, the J call TRBJ1-1; 11 bases match TRBD1. Germline-derived CDR1 and CDR2 are PRHDT and FYEKMQ (reference sequence). V lost 4 bases, J lost 6 bases, and 10 bases stayed unmatched. This CDR3 is 16 amino acids long. CDR3 in DNA: TGTGCCAGCAGCTCGCCCGGGACAGGGGGGGCCGCTGAAGCTTTCTTT. Its translation: CASSSPGTGGAAEAFF.

On this clonotype itself: A much larger clone differs from this one at a single base, so this may be a read error. V and J are TRBV27 and TRBJ2-1, with D perhaps TRBD1 or TRBD2 (5 bases each). V lost 4 bases to trimming and J lost 10 bases, with 20 bases between them. CDR3 length: 15 amino acids. Germline V gene data show CDR1 as MNHEY and CDR2 as SMNVEV (reference sequence). CDR3 coding DNA: TGTGCCAGCAGTTCCCGAGGGGCCTTGGCCTACGAGCAGTTCTTC. Amino acids: CASSSRGALAYEQFF.

This clonotype was seen at least ten times. The chain uses TRBV20-1 and TRBJ2-1; TRBD1 agrees at 9 bases. Germline V CDR1 and CDR2: DFQATT, SNEGSKA (reference sequence). With V trimmed by 5 bases and J by 1 base, 3 bases remained unmatched. The CDR3 has 14 residues. The CDR3 reads CSAGGQGSYNEQFF. CDR3 coding DNA: TGCAGTGCTGGCGGACAGGGGTCCTACAATGAGCAGTTCTTC.

To note about this clonotype: Sequence at one end of the junction differs from germline and may be a read error. The rearrangement uses TRBV6-1 and TRBJ1-5; no definite D call. The CDR3 length is 12 residues. The germline V gene has CDR1 MNHNS and CDR2 SASEGT. The CDR3 spells CASIEYGRPQHF. CDR3 nucleotide sequence: TGTGCCAGCATTGAATACGGACGGCCCCAGCATTTT.

This clonotype was counted many times. CDR3 DNA sequence: TGTGCCAGCAGCCAAGTCACCGGGGAGCTGTTTTTT. Translated: CASSQVTGELFF. The chain couples TRBV3-1 to TRBJ2-2, with D uncertain. Germline V gives CDR1 LGHDT, CDR2 YNNKEL (reference sequence). This CDR3 has 12 residues. V lost 1 base to trimming and J lost 4 bases, with 1 base between them.

V gene TRBV11-3 combines with J gene TRBJ2-7; TRBD2 matches at 10 bases. This CDR3 comprises 15 residues. The germline V gene has CDR1 SGHNT and CDR2 YENEEA. Germline trimming cut 5 bases from V and 2 bases from J; bases unmatched to any gene: 6. The CDR3: CASSIMGLATYEQYF. CDR3 bases: TGTGCCAGCAGCATAATGGGACTAGCGACCTACGAGCAGTACTTC.

This clonotype was detected many times. The chain couples TRBV20-1 to TRBJ1-1; no definite D call. The V gene lost 3 bases and the J gene lost 0 bases, with 5 bases spanning the gap. Germline lookup yields CDR1 DFQATT and CDR2 SNEGSKA (reference sequence). This CDR3 has 12 amino acids. CDR3 nucleotides: TGCAGTGCTAGTCTCGTGAACACTGAAGCTTTCTTT. Its translation is CSASLVNTEAFF.

This clonotype was seen a few times. The rearrangement uses TRBV3-1 and TRBJ2-7, with 10 bases matching TRBD2. This CDR3 spans 14 amino acids. Germline CDR1 LGHDT, CDR2 YNNKEL (reference sequence). J gave up 6 bases and V 6 bases, and 8 bases lay outside the gene matches. CDR3 residues: CASSRVAGGSEQYF. The CDR3 DNA follows: TGTGCCAGCAGTCGAGTAGCGGGAGGTAGCGAGCAGTACTTC.

This clonotype was detected ten times or more. The rearrangement links TRBV7-9 to TRBJ2-7; unclear D gene. V lost 0 bases, J lost 7 bases, and 10 bases lay in between. The CDR3 totals 13 residues. Germline CDR1 and CDR2: SEHNR and FQNEAQ (reference sequence). CDR3 amino acids: CASSLASYKEQYF. CDR3 DNA: TGTGCCAGCAGCTTAGCGTCCTATAAAGAGCAGTACTTC.

This clonotype appeared many times. The gene calls are TRBV10-3 and TRBJ2-2; D is perhaps TRBD1 (5 bases). The CDR3 is made up of 15 amino acids. CDR1 is ENHRY, CDR2 SYGVKD, per germline. Trimming pared 3 bases from V and 5 bases from J, leaving 13 bases between. The CDR3 DNA reads as TGTGCCATCAGTGATCTGCAGGGTGGGACCGGGGAGCTGTTTTTT. This codes for CAISDLQGGTGELFF.

This clonotype showed up many times. The gene calls are TRBV4-3 and TRBJ2-1; D is perhaps TRBD2 (6 bases). The CDR3 extends over 15 amino acids. V lost 4 bases and J lost 1, with 11 bases in between. Germline CDR1 and CDR2: LGHNA and YSLEER. CDR3 nucleotide sequence: TGCGCCAGCAGCCTCCGGGAGACATCCTACAATGAGCAGTTCTTC. This sequence encodes CASSLRETSYNEQFF.

This clonotype was recorded a few times. CDR3 DNA: TGTGCCAGCAGTTTGGTCCAGGGGGCAGGGGAGACCCAGTACTTC. This sequence encodes CASSLVQGAGETQYF. V gene TRBV28 combines with J gene TRBJ2-5; 8 bases fit TRBD1. This CDR3 comprises 15 residues. After removal of 3 bases from V and 5 bases from J, the junction contained 8 bases not matched to a gene. The germline V gene has CDR1 MDHEN and CDR2 SYDVKM. Full variable domain (outside the CDR3, taken from reference TRBV28 and TRBJ2-5): DVKVTQSSRYLVKRTGEKVFLECVQDMDHENMFWYRQDPGLGLRLIYFSYDVKMKEKGDIPEGYSVSREKKERFSLILESASTNQTSMYLCASSLVQGAGETQYFGPGTRLLVL.

This clonotype was detected only a few times. Compared with germline, one end of the junction differs, possibly owing to a read error. J is TRBJ2-2 and V is TRBV6-1; a possible D gene is TRBD1 (6 bases). This CDR3 is built from 14 residues. Germline CDR1 is MNHNS and CDR2 is SASEGT. CDR3 loop: CASSSQGNTGELLF. CDR3 DNA: TGTGCCAGCAGTAGCCAGGGGAACACCGGGGAGCTGCTTTTT.

This clonotype was seen many times. The chain uses TRBV2 and TRBJ2-5; 10 bases match TRBD2. With 6 bases clipped from V and 2 bases from J, the junction kept 6 bases outside the gene matches. CDR1 is SNHLY and CDR2 is FYNNEI in the germline V gene. CDR3 length: 15 residues. CDR3 nucleotide sequence: TGTGCCAGCAGAATTTGGACTAGCGGACAAGAGACCCAGTACTTC. Its protein product is CASRIWTSGQETQYF.

With regard to this clonotype: An end of the junction differs from the germline gene, which may be a read error. V usage is TRBV30 and J usage is TRBJ1-4, with D perhaps TRBD1 (5 bases). Germline V gene sequence: CDR1 GTSNPN, CDR2 SVGIG (reference sequence). The CDR3 length is 14 residues. The CDR3 reads CAWSEAGRNEKLVF. The CDR3 bases are TGTGCCTGGAGTGAGGCAGGGAGAAATGAAAAACTGGTTTTT.

This clonotype showed up many times. V usage is TRBV28 and J usage is TRBJ1-6, with D possibly matching TRBD1 (6 bases). Germline V gives CDR1 MDHEN, CDR2 SYDVKM. This CDR3 has 14 amino acids. Between the trimmed V and J ends, which lost 3 bases and 14 bases, there was a span of 17 bases. DNA for the CDR3: TGTGCCAGCAGTTTTGATTCGGGGGCTCTGACCCTCCACTTT. As protein: CASSFDSGALTLHF.

In this sample, this clonotype turned up once. This chain uses TRBV19 with TRBJ2-1; tentatively, D is TRBD2 (7 bases). Deletions cut 6 bases from V and 5 bases from J, with 17 bases between. The CDR3 length is 15 residues. Germline V gene sequence: CDR1 LNHDA, CDR2 SQIVND (reference sequence). The DNA of the CDR3 is TGTGCCAGTAGCCCACAGGGCGGGAGACACAATGAGCAGTTCTTC. Its translation: CASSPQGGRHNEQFF.

The table lists this clonotype with many counts. The rearrangement joins TRBV6-1 to TRBJ2-6, with a weak D call TRBD2 (5 bases). Looked up from germline, CDR1 is MNHNS and CDR2 is SASEGT. V was clipped by 3 bases and J by 0 bases, with 27 bases between them. The CDR3 spans 22 residues. In DNA, the CDR3 is TGTGCCAGCAGTGACCGATTCTCGAGGGCCCGTTTAAGCAACTCTGGGGCCAACGTCCTGACTTTC. Translated: CASSDRFSRARLSNSGANVLTF.

This chain joins TRBV5-4 and TRBJ2-3; 11 bases align to TRBD2. This CDR3 region has 14 residues. V lost 4 bases and J lost 5; bases outside the gene matches: 3. Germline lookup yields CDR1 SGHNT and CDR2 YYREEE (reference sequence). Here the CDR3 DNA reads TGTGCCAGCAGCCCAGGACTAGCGGGAGATACGCAGTATTTT. Translation: CASSPGLAGDTQYF.

The CDR3 DNA reads TGTGCCAGCAGCTTACAACAGCGAGGGGAGCAGTTCTTC. Residues: CASSLQQRGEQFF. This chain connects TRBV11-3 to TRBJ2-1; D might be TRBD2 (5 bases). CDR3 length: 13 amino acids. Germline CDR1 reads SGHNT; CDR2 reads YENEEA. V was clipped by 2 bases and J by 10 bases, with 12 bases between them.

This clonotype was picked up many times. This chain links TRBV24-1 with TRBJ2-3; 13 bases fit TRBD2. Germline lookup yields CDR1 KGHDR and CDR2 SFDVKD. CDR3 length equals 16 residues. Losses at the gene ends were 4 bases for V and 2 bases for J; bases not matched to a gene: 2. CDR3 region: CATSEGTSGITDTQYF. The DNA for the CDR3 is TGTGCCACCAGTGAAGGGACTAGCGGGATCACAGATACGCAGTATTTT.

This clonotype was recorded a few times. The V and J genes are TRBV6-2 or TRBV6-3 and TRBJ2-7; TRBD2 is a possible D gene (7 bases). The V end lost 2 bases, the J end lost 4 bases, and 15 bases lay between the germline ends. The length of the CDR3 is 15 residues. In germline, CDR1 is MNHEY, CDR2 SVGEGT. This CDR3 is CASSYGLGGLYEQYF. The CDR3 DNA sequence: TGTGCCAGCAGTTACGGCCTCGGGGGGCTGTACGAGCAGTACTTC.

This clonotype was observed many times. The rearrangement joins TRBV6-1 to TRBJ1-4; D is perhaps TRBD1 (6 bases). Per the germline V gene, CDR1 is MNHNS and CDR2 is SASEGT. Trimming shortened V by 7 bases and J by 4 bases, and 10 bases separated the two germline ends. The CDR3 has 13 residues. The CDR3 is CASIPDSNEKLFF. The CDR3 region has the DNA TGTGCCAGCATCCCGGACAGTAATGAAAAACTGTTTTTT.

This clonotype has a handful of counts. A much larger clone sits a single nucleotide away, making a read error possible. The genes are TRBV24-1 and TRBJ2-1, with 11 bases matching TRBD2. The J call may be in error: the DNA end matches TRBJ2-5 better. The length of the CDR3 is 16 residues. The germline V gene has CDR1 KGHDR and CDR2 SFDVKD. CDR3 DNA: TGTGCCACCAGGGACTCGACTAGCGGGAATAGAGAGACCCAGTACTTC. The encoded protein is CATRDSTSGNRETQYF.

This clonotype was observed at least ten times. The gene calls are TRBV6-1 and TRBJ1-1, with 8 bases identical to TRBD1. The CDR3 is 15 residues long. The V gene end was trimmed by 6 bases and the J gene end by 1 base; junction bases not matched to a gene: 7. Germline values: CDR1 MNHNS, CDR2 SASEGT. As DNA, the CDR3 is TGTGCCAGCAGCGATTGGACAGGGAAGAACACTGAAGCTTTCTTT. Residues: CASSDWTGKNTEAFF.

This clonotype came up many times. The rearrangement uses TRBV30 and TRBJ2-5; D perhaps matches TRBD2 (5 bases). From germline, CDR1 is GTSNPN and CDR2 SVGIG (reference sequence). CDR3 length equals 12 residues. The V gene lost 3 bases and the J gene lost 5 bases, with 10 bases spanning the gap. CDR3 in amino acids: CAWRGVLETQYF. CDR3 bases: TGTGCCTGGAGGGGAGTTCTGGAGACCCAGTACTTC.

The table lists this clonotype with many counts. In DNA, the CDR3 is TGTGCCTGGAGTTTCGGGGGATCGGCTAATGAAAAACTGTTTTTT. Protein product: CAWSFGGSANEKLFF. The chain links TRBV30 to TRBJ1-4, with D tentatively TRBD1 (5 bases). Trimming cost V 2 bases and J 3 bases, with 13 bases left between them. Germline V gene sequence: CDR1 GTSNPN, CDR2 SVGIG (reference sequence). The CDR3 runs to 15 residues.

This clonotype was counted at least ten times. The germline gene is not matched at one end of the junction; a read error may be the cause. J is TRBJ1-1 and V is TRBV9; no firm D call. The CDR3 loop spans 14 amino acids. Per the germline V gene, CDR1 is SGDLS and CDR2 is YYNGEE. CDR3 nucleotide sequence: TGTGCCAGCAGCGTAGCTCTAGGGAACGCTGAAGCTTTCTTT. Translation gives CASSVALGNAEAFF.